A single TCR beta chain is shown here with its context. The record originates from a study of blood T cell repertoires in COVID-19. About the study: Acute-phase and convalescent COVID-19 samples originated in the United States, Italy and Spain. Sample material is recorded as cDNA or gDNA derived from T cells, B-cell-depleted T cells, or PBMCs.

In the source study's methods: Amplification from reference gene primers served as the basis for estimated nucleated cell counts. Produced via immunoSEQ multiplex PCR; TCRdb's table is partial and in-frame only. V and J calls plus clone size are reproduced from that table; the DNA served to infer D and trimming. The sample includes fewer than 350,000 clones, more than 80% of them seen just once. The Seattle patients joined while their infection was active and were tracked longitudinally afterward. The receptor's source is a woman aged 30 to 39 with COVID-19, enrolled during active disease. Sequenced input: peripheral blood.

The CDR3 DNA reads TGTGCCAGCTTCCTAGGACAGGGGGTCTACAATGAGCAGTTCTTC. This gives the protein CASFLGQGVYNEQFF. The V gene is TRBV18, the J gene TRBJ2-1; TRBD1 matches at 10 bases. The CDR3 is 15 amino acids. Trimming took 7 bases from V and 3 from J; bases not matched to a gene: 6. Per germline, CDR1 KGHSH and CDR2 LQKENI.